One and the same sample provided the 32 T cell receptor beta chains below, sequenced in a study of T-cell memory formation after mild COVID-19. TCRdb passed the 5' RACE reads through MiXCR, listing each CDR3 protein once. Among about 140,000 distinct CDR3 sequences, around 15% were seen once, and the ten largest hold 25% to 30%. Input material: PBMCs or a T cell subset sorted from them (not recorded which). The receptors come from an adult woman who had mild COVID-19 (a few samples of this study predate the infection). Cell type and time point are not known.

This clonotype was observed a handful of times. The chain is built from TRBV4-3 and TRBJ2-5, with 7 bases identical to TRBD1. Germline V gene sequence: CDR1 LGHNA, CDR2 YSLEER. This CDR3 region has 15 residues. V gave up 0 bases and J gave up 5 bases; unmatched junction bases: 6. The CDR3 spells CASSQDQGGGETQYF. The CDR3 bases are TGCGCCAGCAGCCAAGATCAAGGGGGCGGCGAGACCCAGTACTTC.

This clonotype was observed a handful of times. At one boundary the junction diverges from the germline segment, which might be a read error. The rearrangement links TRBV5-1 to TRBJ2-2; TRBD2 aligns across 8 bases. Germline values: CDR1 SGHRS, CDR2 YFSETQ. This CDR3 spans 19 amino acids. The CDR3 protein is CASSVGSESRGRFTRELFF. The CDR3 DNA is TGCGCCAGCAGCGTAGGATCCGAATCGCGCGGGAGGTTCACCAGGGAGCTGTTTTTT.

This clonotype was counted between two and nine times. The CDR3 reads CASSKTGYVNTEAFF. Written as DNA, the CDR3 is TGTGCCAGCAGTAAGACAGGGTACGTGAACACTGAAGCTTTCTTT. This chain joins TRBV6-5 and TRBJ1-1; TRBD1 matches at 7 bases. In germline, CDR1 is MNHEY, CDR2 SVGAGI. V shed 5 bases and J 0 bases; nucleotides not matched to a gene: 6. This CDR3 region has 15 residues.

This clonotype was detected a few times. CDR3 nucleotides: TGCAGCGTTGGCACAGGAGAGGACTACGAGCAGTACTTC. Translating it yields CSVGTGEDYEQYF. The gene calls are TRBV29-1 and TRBJ2-7; D possibly corresponds to TRBD1 (5 bases). In germline, CDR1 is SQVTM, CDR2 ANQGSEA. The germline V and J ends were trimmed by 4 bases and 3 bases, with 13 bases remaining between them. The CDR3 is 13 residues long.

The J gene is TRBJ2-5, the V gene TRBV9, with no clear D. The CDR3 covers 16 residues. The germline V gene has CDR1 SGDLS and CDR2 YYNGEE. V lost 0 bases and J lost 9, with 21 bases in between. The CDR3 loop reads CASSVGSAPGTTAQYF. The CDR3 region has the DNA TGTGCCAGCAGCGTAGGATCGGCACCTGGCACCACGGCCCAGTACTTC.

V and J are TRBV12-3 or TRBV12-4 and TRBJ1-1; D is unclear. This CDR3 spans 14 amino acids. Trimming removed 5 bases at V and 3 bases at J, with 13 bases between. CDR3 sequence (DNA): TGTGCCAGCAGTCCGTCAGGCGGGGACACTGAAGCTTTCTTT. As protein: CASSPSGGDTEAFF.

This clonotype was seen more than once but under ten times. The CDR3 nucleotides read TGTGCCAGCAGTCCCTACGGGACTAGCGGAATCTACGAGCAGTACTTC. Amino acid sequence: CASSPYGTSGIYEQYF. The chain has TRBV27 and TRBJ2-7; 11 bases align to TRBD2. CDR3 length: 16 residues. V lost 5 bases, J lost 3 bases, and 9 bases stayed unmatched. Looked up from germline, CDR1 is MNHEY and CDR2 is SMNVEV (reference sequence).

This clonotype was observed a few times. The J gene is TRBJ2-7, the V gene TRBV28; 10 bases match TRBD1. Germline values: CDR1 MDHEN, CDR2 SYDVKM. The CDR3 is 14 amino acids. Trimming at V came to 7 bases and at J to 6 bases, leaving 9 bases not matched to a gene. CDR3 in amino acids: CASMGDRGYGEQYF. CDR3 sequence (DNA): TGTGCCAGCATGGGGGACAGGGGATATGGCGAGCAGTACTTC. The full variable domain, with the rest looked up from reference TRBV28 and TRBJ2-7, is DVKVTQSSRYLVKRTGEKVFLECVQDMDHENMFWYRQDPGLGLRLIYFSYDVKMKEKGDIPEGYSVSREKKERFSLILESASTNQTSMYLCASMGDRGYGEQYFGPGTRLTVT.

A remark on this clonotype: Given the absence of the conserved phenylalanine or tryptophan at the CDR3 end, a read error is likely. The limits of the CDR3 on the DNA are not certain, so only TCRdb's listed CDR3 is given. This sequence joins TRBV21-1 and TRBJ2-7; the table calls TRBD1, which could not be checked here. TRBV21-1 is a documented pseudogene. 11 amino acids form the CDR3, both terminal residues included. CDR3 protein: CASPSEQGQAA.

This clonotype showed up many times. This chain joins TRBV30 and TRBJ1-2, with 7 positions matching TRBD1. Germline V gives CDR1 GTSNPN, CDR2 SVGIG (reference sequence). The CDR3 is 13 residues long. Trimming cost V 6 bases and J 4 bases; bases outside gene matches: 8. The CDR3 nucleotides read TGTGCCTGCCTAACAGGGGTAATCTATGGCTACACCTTC. It encodes CACLTGVIYGYTF.

The sample holds a few counts of this clonotype. The DNA of the CDR3 is TGTGCCAGCAGTTTCTTACAGCCTGTTACACAAGAGACCCAGTACTTC. It codes for CASSFLQPVTQETQYF. This sequence joins TRBV12-3 or TRBV12-4 and TRBJ2-5; no clear D gene. V lost 3 bases and J lost 2, with 16 bases in between. The CDR3 has 16 amino acids.

There are a few counts of this clonotype. V gene TRBV9 combines with J gene TRBJ1-3, with D perhaps matching TRBD1 (5 bases). This CDR3 has 15 residues. V was trimmed by 2 bases and J by 10 bases, leaving 19 bases between them. The germline V gene has CDR1 SGDLS and CDR2 YYNGEE. CDR3 loop: CASSVRDGPLWTIYF. CDR3 nucleotides: TGTGCCAGCAGCGTTCGGGACGGGCCCTTGTGGACCATATATTTT.

This clonotype came up a few times. This chain's CDR3 is CASSQVASGTYEQYF. The CDR3, as DNA: TGCGCCAGCAGCCAAGTCGCTAGCGGAACCTACGAGCAGTACTTC. The V call is TRBV4-3, the J call TRBJ2-7, with 7 bases matching TRBD2. The CDR3 spans 15 residues. Trimming removed 1 base from V and 2 bases from J; junction bases left unmatched: 5. The germline gives CDR1 LGHNA, CDR2 YSLEER.

This clonotype was seen a handful of times. The V gene is TRBV27, the J gene TRBJ1-1; unclear D gene. V was shortened by 5 bases and J by 3 bases, with 19 bases between the two germline ends. Germline CDR1 reads MNHEY; CDR2 reads SMNVEV (reference sequence). There are 16 residues in the CDR3. CDR3 sequence (DNA): TGTGCCAGCAGTCTTTATATGAGGAGGTTCGACACTGAAGCTTTCTTT. Translating gives CASSLYMRRFDTEAFF.

There are a few counts of this clonotype. The genes are TRBV6-5 and TRBJ1-2, with D possibly TRBD1 on 6 matching bases. There are 14 residues in the CDR3. Germline loops: CDR1 MNHEY, CDR2 SVGAGI. Trimming took off 5 bases at V and 4 bases at J, with 14 bases between the two ends. CDR3 bases: TGTGCCAGCAGTACCCCGACCAGGGGCTATGGCTACACCTTC. This gives the protein CASSTPTRGYGYTF.

The chain carries TRBV12-3 or TRBV12-4 and TRBJ2-7; tentatively, D is TRBD2 (6 bases). V was pared by 3 bases and J by 2 bases, with 14 bases between. The CDR3 runs to 15 residues. The CDR3 loop is CASSFRDSSTYEQYF. The CDR3 DNA sequence: TGTGCCAGCAGTTTTCGGGACTCCTCAACCTACGAGCAGTACTTC.

The chain uses TRBV7-6 and TRBJ1-1; tentatively, D is TRBD1 (6 bases). This CDR3 is 13 amino acids long. Germline V CDR1 and CDR2: SGHVS, FNYEAQ. V was pared by 3 bases and J by 4 bases, with 9 bases between. The CDR3 loop is CASSLGAVTEAFF. For the CDR3, the DNA is TGTGCCAGCAGCTTGGGGGCAGTCACTGAAGCTTTCTTT.

The V call is TRBV13, the J call TRBJ1-2; D is perhaps TRBD1 (5 bases). V was pared by 5 bases and J by 2 bases, with 24 bases between. This CDR3 contains 18 residues. Per the germline V gene, CDR1 is PRHDT and CDR2 is FYEKMQ (reference sequence). DNA for the CDR3: TGTGCCAGCAGCCGAATCGGGACCCCATCAACCCCCAACTATGGCTACACCTTC. It yields the protein CASSRIGTPSTPNYGYTF.

This chain links TRBV5-6 with TRBJ2-2, with D perhaps matching TRBD2 (6 bases). The ends were cut back, 0 bases at V and 2 bases at J, with 14 bases in the middle. The CDR3 contains 17 residues. The germline V gene encodes CDR1 SGHDT and CDR2 YYEEEE. CDR3 region: CASSLAPSGRNTGELFF. The CDR3 region has the DNA TGTGCCAGCAGCTTGGCCCCAAGCGGGCGAAACACCGGGGAGCTGTTTTTT.

The chain joins TRBV7-9 to TRBJ1-5; D unresolved. There are 12 residues in the CDR3. Germline assignment: CDR1 SEHNR and CDR2 FQNEAQ (reference sequence). The V end lost 5 bases, the J end lost 5 bases, and 7 bases lay between the germline ends. The CDR3 nucleotides read TGTGCCAGCAGCCCTCCGGATCAGCCCCAGCATTTT. This gives the protein CASSPPDQPQHF. Combining the CDR3 with reference TRBV7-9 and TRBJ1-5 gives the whole variable domain DTGVSQNPRHKITKRGQNVTFRCDPISEHNRLYWYRQTLGQGPEFLTYFQNEAQLEKSRLLSDRFSAERPKGSFSTLEIQRTEQGDSAMYLCASSPPDQPQHFGDGTRLSIL.

J is TRBJ2-7 and V is TRBV5-1, with 13 bases that match TRBD2. Germline CDR1 SGHRS, CDR2 YFSETQ. With V trimmed by 4 bases and J by 2 bases, 3 bases remained unmatched. There are 15 residues in the CDR3. DNA of the CDR3: TGCGCCAGCAGCATGGGACTAGCGGGGCCCTACGAGCAGTACTTC. Amino acid sequence: CASSMGLAGPYEQYF. Full variable domain (missing parts from reference TRBV5-1 and TRBJ2-7): KAGVTQTPRYLIKTRGQQVTLSCSPISGHRSVSWYQQTPGQGLQFLFEYFSETQRNKGNFPGRFSGRQFSNSRSEMNVSTLELGDSALYLCASSMGLAGPYEQYFGPGTRLTVT.

CDR3 nucleotides: TGTGCCAGCAGCGCCGGACTAGCGGACTACGAGCAGTACTTC. Translating it yields CASSAGLADYEQYF. V is TRBV9 and J is TRBJ2-7; 10 bases map to TRBD2. The germline V gene has CDR1 SGDLS and CDR2 YYNGEE. With V trimmed by 3 bases and J by 3 bases, 3 bases remained unmatched. The CDR3 has 14 residues.

The chain couples TRBV7-9 to TRBJ1-1; no clear D gene. CDR1 is SEHNR, CDR2 FQNEAQ, per germline (reference sequence). V gave up 5 bases and J gave up 4 bases, with 14 bases separating them. The CDR3 has 14 residues. DNA of the CDR3: TGTGCCAGCAGCGTAGGCCTTTGGACCACTGAAGCTTTCTTT. Its protein is CASSVGLWTTEAFF.

The chain is built from TRBV19 and TRBJ2-7; 7 nucleotides agree with TRBD2. The CDR3 totals 14 residues. Germline V gives CDR1 LNHDA, CDR2 SQIVND (reference sequence). The trim removed 3 bases at V and 5 bases at J, leaving 7 bases unmatched. CDR3 loop: CASSILSGGNEQYF. The DNA of the CDR3 is TGTGCCAGTAGTATCCTGTCCGGGGGGAACGAGCAGTACTTC.

V gene TRBV29-1 combines with J gene TRBJ2-1; weak D call: TRBD2 (6 bases). Per germline, CDR1 SQVTM and CDR2 ANQGSEA. The CDR3 totals 15 residues. V lost 7 bases to trimming and J lost 2 bases, with 18 bases between them. The CDR3 here is CSAVLVAAPYNEQFF. For the CDR3, the DNA is TGCAGCGCCGTGCTTGTAGCGGCCCCCTACAATGAGCAGTTCTTC.

This clonotype was recorded a few times. This rearrangement joins TRBV6-5 to TRBJ2-3; 8 bases map to TRBD1. Germline V gene data show CDR1 as MNHEY and CDR2 as SVGAGI. With 9 bases clipped from V and 5 bases from J, the junction kept 7 bases outside the gene matches. CDR3 length: 13 residues. The CDR3 DNA reads TGTGCCAGTTCGGACAGGGTGAGAGATACGCAGTATTTT. Translating gives CASSDRVRDTQYF.

This clonotype showed up just a few times. The V and J genes are TRBV27 and TRBJ2-7; possible D gene TRBD1, 5 bases. The CDR3 is 15 residues long. In germline, CDR1 is MNHEY, CDR2 SMNVEV (reference sequence). V was cut by 1 base and J by 2 bases, with 12 bases left in between. As DNA, the CDR3 is TGTGCCAGCAGTTTATTAGGGGATGATCCCTACGAGCAGTACTTC. This gives the protein CASSLLGDDPYEQYF.

The table lists this clonotype with many counts. The V and J genes are TRBV5-1 and TRBJ1-1, with TRBD1 as a possible D gene (6 bases). V lost 5 bases and J lost 2, with 19 bases in between. This CDR3 spans 16 amino acids. Germline V lookup: CDR1 SGHRS, CDR2 YFSETQ. CDR3 sequence (DNA): TGCGCCAGCAGACACGCTACTACAGGGAGAAACACTGAAGCTTTCTTT. It codes for CASRHATTGRNTEAFF.

This clonotype has ten or more counts. The gene calls are TRBV5-1 and TRBJ1-1; possibly TRBD1 for D (5 bases). CDR1 and CDR2 (germline): SGHRS, YFSETQ. CDR3 length: 14 amino acids. V dropped 0 bases and J dropped 5 bases, with 11 bases sitting between them. The CDR3 spells CASSLGQGSTEAFF. As DNA, the CDR3 is TGCGCCAGCAGCTTGGGGCAGGGAAGTACTGAAGCTTTCTTT.

This chain joins TRBV7-9 and TRBJ1-2, with D hard to call. The CDR3 is 13 residues long. Between the trimmed V and J ends, which lost 5 bases and 8 bases, there was a span of 15 bases. CDR1 is SEHNR and CDR2 is FQNEAQ in the germline V gene (reference sequence). The CDR3 region is CASSQAQLGGYTF. The CDR3 nucleotides read TGTGCCAGCAGCCAAGCGCAACTTGGCGGCTACACCTTC.

V and J are TRBV13 and TRBJ2-3; a weak D match, TRBD2 (6 bases). Germline V lookup: CDR1 PRHDT, CDR2 FYEKMQ (reference sequence). The CDR3 is made up of 17 amino acids. The germline V and J ends were trimmed by 0 bases and 4 bases, with 17 bases remaining between them. CDR3 sequence reads: CASSLGRPGLSPDTQYF. The CDR3 DNA reads as TGTGCCAGCAGCTTAGGCAGACCGGGACTGTCACCAGATACGCAGTATTTT.

The chain carries TRBV29-1 and TRBJ2-7; perhaps TRBD1 as D (5 bases). V was clipped by 2 bases and J by 2 bases, with 10 bases between them. The CDR3 runs 13 residues. The germline V gene encodes CDR1 SQVTM and CDR2 ANQGSEA. The CDR3 sequence: CSVERVDTYEQYF. The CDR3 nucleotides are TGCAGCGTTGAAAGGGTGGACACCTACGAGCAGTACTTC.